What follows are 27 T cell receptor beta chains derived from one specimen sequenced in a study of cytotoxic CD8 clonotypes in ibrutinib-treated CLL. The method was immunoSEQ multiplex PCR; TCRdb's version includes in-frame clones alone and lacks a portion of them. The sample shows under 30,000 clones, about three quarters of them seen only once. Material: PBMCs, obtained after 36 months of ibrutinib treatment. Receptor source: a human donor with chronic lymphocytic leukemia.

The chain uses TRBV4-1 and TRBJ1-2; 9 nucleotides agree with TRBD1. Trimming at V came to 0 bases and at J to 4 bases, leaving 3 bases not matched to a gene. Germline assignment: CDR1 MGHRA and CDR2 YSYEKL. This CDR3 is 15 amino acids long. The CDR3 reads CASSQETGGSYGYTF. CDR3 nucleotides: TGCGCCAGCAGCCAAGAAACAGGGGGCAGCTATGGCTACACCTTC.

V gene TRBV19 combines with J gene TRBJ1-6; perhaps TRBD1 as D (6 bases). Germline CDR1 reads LNHDA; CDR2 reads SQIVND (reference sequence). Deletions cut 0 bases from V and 6 bases from J, with 12 bases between. The CDR3 spans 16 residues. This CDR3 reads CASSIDRKGGNSPLHF. The CDR3 nucleotides read TGTGCCAGTAGTATAGATCGGAAGGGGGGTAATTCACCCCTCCACTTT.

The chain combines TRBV15 with TRBJ2-7; 7 bases agree with TRBD1. The CDR3 has 16 amino acids. Germline V gene data show CDR1 as LNHNV and CDR2 as YYDKDF (reference sequence). J was trimmed by 2 bases and V by 5 bases; bases with no gene match: 12. The CDR3 loop is CATSGARDSSAYEQYF. CDR3 sequence (DNA): TGTGCCACCAGCGGAGCGAGGGACAGTTCGGCCTACGAGCAGTACTTC.

This clone was counted a single time. As DNA, the CDR3 is TGTGCCAGCACTCCCGGGGCTAGCAATCAGCCCCAGCATTTT. This codes for CASTPGASNQPQHF. The chain links TRBV7-8 to TRBJ1-5, with D possibly matching TRBD1 (5 bases). The germline V gene encodes CDR1 SGHVS and CDR2 FQNEAQ. The CDR3 is made up of 14 amino acids. V lost 7 bases to trimming and J lost 0 bases, with 10 bases between them.

The V gene is TRBV7-2, the J gene TRBJ2-3; TRBD2 matches 14 bases. V shed 5 bases and J 5 bases; nucleotides not matched to a gene: 9. This CDR3 has 17 amino acids. The V gene's germline CDR1 is SGHTA and CDR2 FQGNSA. Written as DNA, the CDR3 is TGTGCCAGCAGCCCAGGACTAGCGGGGGGCCGGGGAGATACGCAGTATTTT. Its translation is CASSPGLAGGRGDTQYF.

There are a few counts of this clone. This chain connects TRBV28 to TRBJ1-5, with TRBD1 as a possible D gene (5 bases). CDR1 MDHEN and CDR2 SYDVKM come from the germline V gene. V was pared by 6 bases and J by 6 bases, with 15 bases between. The CDR3 runs to 14 residues. CDR3 sequence: CASSMTVLAQPQHF. As DNA, the CDR3 is TGTGCCAGCAGCATGACAGTTTTGGCTCAGCCCCAGCATTTT.

The chain is built from TRBV7-3 and TRBJ2-1, with 7 bases aligning to TRBD2. Germline CDR1 reads SGHTA; CDR2 reads FQGTGA. V gave up 5 bases and J gave up 0 bases; unmatched junction bases: 13. This CDR3 contains 18 residues. The CDR3 spells CASSGPRGGVSSYNEQFF. The CDR3 bases are TGTGCCAGCAGCGGGCCGAGGGGAGGGGTGAGCTCCTACAATGAGCAGTTCTTC.

Note on this clone: A junction boundary mismatches the germline segment, possibly from a read error. J is TRBJ2-7 and V is TRBV7-3, with 9 bases aligning to TRBD2. In germline, CDR1 is SGHTA, CDR2 FQGTGA. CDR3 length: 13 amino acids. The CDR3 nucleotides read TGTGCCAGCAGCCTAGGACTAGCGCAACGCAGAGTATTC. Its translation is CASSLGLAQRRVF.

The genes are TRBV5-4 and TRBJ2-7; 8 bases match TRBD2. The CDR3 has 15 amino acids. Trimming removed 2 bases from V and 2 bases from J; junction bases left unmatched: 6. CDR1 SGHNT and CDR2 YYREEE come from the germline V gene (reference sequence). The CDR3 DNA reads as TGTGCCAGCAGCTTAGGCGGGGGGCTAGCCTACGAGCAGTACTTC. It codes for CASSLGGGLAYEQYF.

The rearrangement uses TRBV10-3 and TRBJ2-2; D not resolved. V was trimmed by 7 bases and J by 1 base, leaving 4 bases between them. CDR3 size: 12 residues. Germline loops: CDR1 ENHRY, CDR2 SYGVKD. The CDR3 protein is CAITGNTGELFF. CDR3 in DNA: TGTGCCATCACCGGGAACACCGGGGAGCTGTTTTTT.

The J gene is TRBJ2-5, the V gene TRBV4-3, with D possibly TRBD2 on 6 matching bases. This CDR3 spans 16 amino acids. CDR1 is LGHNA, CDR2 YSLEER, per germline. Trimming removed 0 bases from V and 0 bases from J, with 11 bases in between. The CDR3 nucleotides are TGCGCCAGCAGCCAAGACGAGGGGAGGTACCAAGAGACCCAGTACTTC. Translating it yields CASSQDEGRYQETQYF.

This chain connects TRBV4-2 to TRBJ2-7; weak D call: TRBD2 (6 bases). The ends were cut back, 1 base at V and 4 bases at J, with 8 bases in the middle. The germline V gene has CDR1 LGHNA and CDR2 YNFKEQ. This CDR3 is 13 amino acids long. CDR3 bases: TGTGCCAGCAGCCAAGGCCTAGCGTACGAGCAGTACTTC. Translated: CASSQGLAYEQYF.

This chain connects TRBV7-9 to TRBJ2-3; TRBD2 agrees at 9 bases. Unmatched junction bases numbered 3, after V lost 1 base and J lost 4 bases. CDR1 and CDR2 from the germline V gene are SEHNR and FQNEAQ (reference sequence). The CDR3 runs to 15 residues. The CDR3 loop is CASSLGLAGSDTQYF. CDR3 coding DNA: TGTGCCAGCAGCTTAGGGCTAGCGGGGTCAGATACGCAGTATTTT.

This sequence joins TRBV5-1 and TRBJ1-1, with a possible D match to TRBD1 (6 bases). The V gene lost 5 bases and the J gene lost 4 bases, with 15 bases spanning the gap. CDR1 is SGHRS and CDR2 is YFSETQ in the germline V gene. The CDR3 covers 14 residues. The CDR3 is CASRRDTGGTEAFF. In DNA form, the CDR3 reads TGCGCCAGCAGGCGGGACACCGGAGGCACTGAAGCTTTCTTT. Complete variable domain (other parts from reference TRBV5-1 and TRBJ1-1): KAGVTQTPRYLIKTRGQQVTLSCSPISGHRSVSWYQQTPGQGLQFLFEYFSETQRNKGNFPGRFSGRQFSNSRSEMNVSTLELGDSALYLCASRRDTGGTEAFFGQGTRLTVV.

The chain uses TRBV30 and TRBJ1-6; a weak D match, TRBD1 (5 bases). Per germline, CDR1 GTSNPN and CDR2 SVGIG (reference sequence). This CDR3 region has 14 residues. V was pared by 0 bases and J by 7 bases, with 10 bases between. CDR3: CAWSVRGANSPLHF. In nucleotides, the CDR3 is TGTGCCTGGAGTGTACGGGGCGCAAATTCACCCCTCCACTTT.

The chain uses TRBV7-3 and TRBJ2-3, with 14 bases matching TRBD2. Germline CDR1 is SGHTA and CDR2 is FQGTGA. The CDR3 covers 16 residues. V shed 4 bases, J shed 3 bases, and the junction held 3 bases outside the gene matches. The CDR3 DNA reads as TGTGCCAGCAGCTCCGGGACTAGCGGGGGTACAGATACGCAGTATTTT. Translation: CASSSGTSGGTDTQYF.

This chain links TRBV14 with TRBJ2-1; tentatively, D is TRBD1 or TRBD2 (6 bases each). The CDR3 runs 17 residues. V was cut by 0 bases and J by 5 bases, with 17 bases left in between. Germline-derived CDR1 and CDR2 are SGHDN and FVKESK. The CDR3: CASSQEGGHQRNNEQFF. CDR3 sequence (DNA): TGTGCCAGCAGCCAAGAGGGGGGACACCAAAGAAACAATGAGCAGTTCTTC.

The chain links TRBV5-6 to TRBJ2-3; TRBD1 agrees at 9 bases. Germline values: CDR1 SGHDT, CDR2 YYEEEE. This CDR3 has 15 residues. The V gene end was trimmed by 4 bases and the J gene end by 0 bases; junction bases not matched to a gene: 3. The CDR3 coding sequence is TGTGCCAGCAGCCCCGGGACAGGGAGCACAGATACGCAGTATTTT. Translating it yields CASSPGTGSTDTQYF.

The J gene is TRBJ1-2, the V gene TRBV9, with 7 bases identical to TRBD1. This CDR3 spans 16 amino acids. The germline V gene has CDR1 SGDLS and CDR2 YYNGEE. Trimming at V came to 3 bases and at J to 6 bases, leaving 14 bases not matched to a gene. The CDR3 bases are TGTGCCAGCAGCGCCCTGACAGGGAAAGTCAAGGATGGCTACACCTTC. It specifies CASSALTGKVKDGYTF.

The chain recombines TRBV18 with TRBJ2-7; D remains unclear. The CDR3 loop spans 14 amino acids. From germline, CDR1 is KGHSH and CDR2 LQKENI. Trimming pared 0 bases from V and 0 bases from J, leaving 6 bases between. This CDR3 reads CASSPPSNSYEQYF. In nucleotides, the CDR3 is TGTGCCAGCTCACCACCTAGCAACTCCTACGAGCAGTACTTC.

The chain employs TRBV6-6 and TRBJ2-2; D may be TRBD1 or TRBD2 (6 bases each). V dropped 1 base and J dropped 0 bases, with 9 bases sitting between them. This CDR3 is 16 amino acids long. CDR1 and CDR2 from the germline V gene are MNHNY and SVGAGI (reference sequence). CDR3 sequence (DNA): TGTGCCAGCAGTTACTGGGGGGCCACGAACACCGGGGAGCTGTTTTTT. It translates to CASSYWGATNTGELFF.

V and J are TRBV20-1 and TRBJ2-7; 10 positions match TRBD2. CDR3 length: 11 amino acids. Germline V gene sequence: CDR1 DFQATT, CDR2 SNEGSKA (reference sequence). The CDR3 protein is CSGLAEYEQYF. CDR3 nucleotides: TGCAGCGGACTAGCGGAATACGAGCAGTACTTC.

The chain joins TRBV12-5 to TRBJ2-2, with TRBD2 as a possible D gene (5 bases). Germline loops: CDR1 LGHNT, CDR2 FRNRAP. V was trimmed by 2 bases and J by 5 bases, leaving 12 bases between them. There are 15 residues in the CDR3. The CDR3 DNA sequence: TGTGCTAGTGGTTTGAGACTCGGAGGTACCGGGGAGCTGTTTTTT. It yields the protein CASGLRLGGTGELFF.

The chain couples TRBV6-6 to TRBJ2-5; maybe TRBD1 (6 bases). Germline V gene data show CDR1 as MNHNY and CDR2 as SVGAGI (reference sequence). CDR3 size: 12 residues. Trimming removed 7 bases at V and 5 bases at J, with 11 bases between. This CDR3 is CASNTGMETQYF. The CDR3 DNA sequence: TGTGCCAGCAATACAGGGATGGAGACCCAGTACTTC.

This chain links TRBV29-1 with TRBJ2-2; 8 bases fit TRBD1. Germline-derived CDR1 and CDR2 are SQVTM and ANQGSEA. The trim removed 4 bases at V and 6 bases at J, leaving 10 bases unmatched. The length of the CDR3 is 15 residues. CDR3 in DNA: TGCAGCGTTGCGTCGCGACAGGGGTTGGCCGGGGAGCTGTTTTTT. It codes for CSVASRQGLAGELFF.

V and J are TRBV11-1 and TRBJ2-2, with D uncertain. CDR3 length: 12 residues. V lost 5 bases to trimming and J lost 2 bases, with 3 bases between them. CDR1 is SGHAT, CDR2 FQDESV, per germline (reference sequence). CDR3 nucleotides: TGTGCCAGCAGCCATAACACCGGGGAGCTGTTTTTT. This sequence encodes CASSHNTGELFF.

This clone has more than one count but fewer than ten. The chain couples TRBV9 to TRBJ2-5; 7 positions agree with TRBD2. The V and J ends lost 3 bases and 0 bases, in that order; junction bases with no gene match: 8. From germline, CDR1 is SGDLS and CDR2 YYNGEE. The CDR3 is 16 residues long. The CDR3 DNA reads TGTGCCAGCAGCGCCTTAGAAGGGACTAACCAAGAGACCCAGTACTTC. Amino acid sequence: CASSALEGTNQETQYF.